A single sample gave rise to the 19 T cell receptor beta chains below, sequenced in a study of beta chain features in type 1 diabetes. Sequencing targeted expressed TCRB transcripts, as all isolated RNA had been reverse transcribed. The protocol was immunoSEQ multiplex PCR, while the TCRdb copy is restricted to in-frame clones and leaves out a portion. The repertoire holds about 38,000 clones, with about 64% as singletons. Sequencing used Tregs from blood. These receptors all stem from a woman aged 25 to 39 in good health.

Turning to this clone: Compared with germline, one end of the junction differs, possibly owing to a read error. This sequence joins TRBV18 and TRBJ2-2, with D perhaps TRBD2 (6 bases). The CDR3 sequence is 14 residues long. Germline CDR1 reads KGHSH; CDR2 reads LQKENI. CDR3 bases: TGTGCCAGCTCACCTCTATCTCAGCCCGGGGGGCTGTTTTTT. Translating gives CASSPLSQPGGLFF.

The table lists this clone with a count of one. Relative to the germline gene, one junction end is altered; a read error may explain this. V gene TRBV28 combines with J gene TRBJ2-1, with D unresolved. The germline gives CDR1 MDHEN, CDR2 SYDVKM. The CDR3 runs to 12 residues. CDR3 DNA sequence: TGTGCCAGCAGTTTACCCTATAATGAGCAGTTCTTC. This translates into CASSLPYNEQFF.

This clone was counted a few times. The V gene is TRBV7-2, the J gene TRBJ2-3, with TRBD2 matching 13 bases. This CDR3 has 16 residues. J gave up 2 bases and V 5 bases, and 4 bases lay outside the gene matches. Per the germline V gene, CDR1 is SGHTA and CDR2 is FQGNSA. CDR3 in amino acids: CASSHGTSGITDTQYF. The DNA for the CDR3 is TGTGCCAGCAGCCACGGGACTAGCGGGATCACAGATACGCAGTATTTT.

A remark on this clone: The sample contains more than one DNA sequence encoding this CDR3. This rearrangement joins TRBV27 to TRBJ2-5, with D perhaps TRBD2 (6 bases). Trimming removed 0 bases at V and 5 bases at J, with 10 bases between. Per the germline V gene, CDR1 is MNHEY and CDR2 is SMNVEV (reference sequence). The CDR3 is made up of 14 amino acids. The CDR3 coding sequence is TGTGCCAGCAGTTTATCACCCCTAGCGGAGACCCAGTACTTC. It specifies CASSLSPLAETQYF.

This chain connects TRBV27 to TRBJ1-2; D ambiguous. V was trimmed by 1 base and J by 5 bases, leaving 14 bases between them. CDR3 length: 15 residues. Germline V gives CDR1 MNHEY, CDR2 SMNVEV (reference sequence). CDR3 sequence reads: CASSLLNTPGYGYTF. The CDR3 DNA reads TGTGCCAGCAGTTTATTGAACACCCCGGGGTATGGCTACACCTTC.

Comment on this clone: One end of the junction is discordant with germline, which a read error may explain. The CDR3 coding sequence is TGTGCCAGCAGCCCGGGACAGGCACACTACGAGCATTACTTC. Translation gives CASSPGQAHYEHYF. The chain couples TRBV28 to TRBJ2-7; TRBD1 agrees at 8 bases. This CDR3 comprises 14 residues. CDR1 MDHEN and CDR2 SYDVKM come from the germline V gene.

The chain uses TRBV10-3 and TRBJ1-5; the match to TRBD1 covers 7 bases. The CDR3 contains 14 residues. CDR1 and CDR2 from the germline V gene are ENHRY and SYGVKD. Trimming took 3 bases from V and 6 from J; bases not matched to a gene: 5. The CDR3: CAISENRGPQPQHF. The CDR3 nucleotides are TGTGCCATCAGTGAAAACAGGGGCCCTCAGCCCCAGCATTTT.

The chain uses TRBV6-5 and TRBJ2-5; D not certain. Trimming took 6 bases from V and 7 from J, leaving 15 bases between them. Germline CDR1 and CDR2: MNHEY and SVGAGI. The CDR3 has 13 residues. Here the CDR3 DNA reads TGTGCCAGCAGGGTGGCCGAGGTTACGACCCAGTACTTC. This encodes CASRVAEVTTQYF.

The gene calls are TRBV28 and TRBJ2-2, with a tentative D call TRBD1 (6 bases). The CDR3 extends over 12 amino acids. Germline CDR1 reads MDHEN; CDR2 reads SYDVKM. Trimming removed 8 bases at V and 5 bases at J, with 9 bases between. The DNA for the CDR3 is TGTGCCAGCTACACAGGGACCGGGGAGCTGTTTTTT. Protein: CASYTGTGELFF.

The chain combines TRBV4-3 with TRBJ2-7, with TRBD1 identical over 9 bases. With V trimmed by 4 bases and J by 5 bases, 3 bases remained unmatched. CDR3 length: 13 residues. The V gene's germline CDR1 is LGHNA and CDR2 YSLEER. CDR3 nucleotide sequence: TGCGCCAGCAGCCCTCGGACAGGGGACGAGCAGTACTTC. Amino acid sequence: CASSPRTGDEQYF.

The chain links TRBV7-2 to TRBJ1-2, with 7 bases that match TRBD1. Per the germline V gene, CDR1 is SGHTA and CDR2 is FQGNSA. V trimming: 5 bases; J trimming: 2 bases; junction bases outside the gene matches: 8. This CDR3 is built from 15 residues. The CDR3 DNA reads TGTGCCAGCAGCCGCTTGACAGGGAGGAACTATGGCTACACCTTC. Its protein is CASSRLTGRNYGYTF.

The chain is built from TRBV4-3 and TRBJ2-6; tentative D call: TRBD2 (6 bases). The CDR3 sequence is 16 residues long. Germline-derived CDR1 and CDR2 are LGHNA and YSLEER. The germline V and J ends were trimmed by 7 bases and 0 bases, with 13 bases remaining between them. The CDR3 DNA reads TGCGCCAGCACCTACGGACTAAGCTCTGGGGCCAACGTCCTGACTTTC. Encoded protein: CASTYGLSSGANVLTF.

This sequence joins TRBV9 and TRBJ2-5, with D possibly being TRBD1 (5 bases). CDR3 length: 13 amino acids. V was pared by 2 bases and J by 3 bases, with 8 bases between. The germline gives CDR1 SGDLS, CDR2 YYNGEE. CDR3 nucleotide sequence: TGTGCCAGCAGCGTGCAGGGCGAAGAGACCCAGTACTTC. The encoded protein is CASSVQGEETQYF.

The chain employs TRBV29-1 and TRBJ2-1; D perhaps matches TRBD1 (5 bases). Trimming shortened V by 3 bases and J by 4 bases, and 19 bases separated the two germline ends. The CDR3 has 16 residues. CDR1 and CDR2 from the germline V gene are SQVTM and ANQGSEA. The CDR3 nucleotides read TGCAGCGTTGACGGTCTAAGGCTAGGGGCTTACAATGAGCAGTTCTTC. Translation: CSVDGLRLGAYNEQFF.

The gene calls are TRBV18 and TRBJ1-2; TRBD1 matches 8 bases. V lost 3 bases and J lost 2; bases outside the gene matches: 2. There are 14 residues in the CDR3. CDR1 is KGHSH, CDR2 LQKENI, per germline. CDR3 amino acids: CASSPGQDNYGYTF. The DNA of the CDR3 is TGTGCCAGCTCACCGGGACAGGACAACTATGGCTACACCTTC.

A few counts support this clone. The chain employs TRBV10-3 and TRBJ2-7; the D gene is possibly TRBD2 (5 bases). The germline V and J ends were trimmed by 3 bases and 1 base, with 13 bases remaining between them. This CDR3 is built from 15 residues. CDR1 is ENHRY, CDR2 SYGVKD, per germline. CDR3 amino acids: CAISDSSSLSYEQYF. The CDR3 region has the DNA TGTGCCATCAGTGATTCTAGCAGCCTTTCCTACGAGCAGTACTTC.

This clone was seen more than once but under ten times. V gene TRBV4-2 combines with J gene TRBJ2-7, with TRBD1 matching over 7 bases. This CDR3 is built from 16 residues. V shed 4 bases, J shed 1 base, and the junction held 10 bases outside the gene matches. Looked up from germline, CDR1 is LGHNA and CDR2 is YNFKEQ. For the CDR3, the DNA is TGTGCCAGCAGCCCAACGACAGGGAGAATATCCTACGAGCAGTACTTC. It encodes CASSPTTGRISYEQYF.

In this sample, this clone turned up once. The chain joins TRBV9 to TRBJ2-4; D perhaps matches TRBD1 (5 bases). V was shortened by 0 bases and J by 8 bases, with 18 bases between the two germline ends. This CDR3 spans 16 amino acids. Per germline, CDR1 SGDLS and CDR2 YYNGEE. The CDR3 DNA sequence: TGTGCCAGCAGCGTAGGAATCAGGGTATCGCAAGACATTCAGTACTTC. It yields the protein CASSVGIRVSQDIQYF.

The chain links TRBV29-1 to TRBJ2-1, with 13 bases lining up with TRBD2. The CDR3 has 15 residues. Germline V CDR1 and CDR2: SQVTM, ANQGSEA. With 1 base clipped from V and 11 bases from J, the junction kept 8 bases outside the gene matches. The CDR3 here is CSVEARLAGGRKQFF. CDR3 nucleotides: TGCAGCGTTGAAGCCCGACTAGCGGGAGGCCGCAAGCAGTTCTTC.